The 11 T cell receptor beta chains below all came from one sample that was sequenced in a study of blood T cell repertoires in COVID-19. The data were produced by immunoSEQ multiplex PCR, yet TCRdb's version contains in-frame clones alone and is incomplete. The repertoire holds fewer than 400,000 clones, with 85% to 90% as singletons. Sequences were obtained from PBMCs or T cells enriched from blood (not recorded which). These receptor sequences come from a woman in her 30s who had recovered from COVID-19.

The chain uses TRBV15 and TRBJ2-7; D gene unclear. CDR3 length equals 14 residues. Germline lookup yields CDR1 LNHNV and CDR2 YYDKDF (reference sequence). Trimming took off 1 base at V and 3 bases at J, with 10 bases between the two ends. The CDR3 protein is CATSRVGGSYEQYF. The CDR3 coding sequence is TGTGCCACCAGCAGAGTAGGCGGCAGCTACGAGCAGTACTTC. The variable domain in full, with the rest retrieved from reference TRBV15 and TRBJ2-7, is DAMVIQNPRYQVTQFGKPVTLSCSQTLNHNVMYWYQQKSSQAPKLLFHYYDKDFNNEADTPDNFQSRRPNTSFCFLDIRSPGLGDTAMYLCATSRVGGSYEQYFGPGTRLTVT.

The CDR3 coding sequence is TGTGCCAGCAGTCTCATCCCTCAGGGGGCTTTCCCCAACACTGAAGCTTTCTTT. It translates to CASSLIPQGAFPNTEAFF. The genes are TRBV28 and TRBJ1-1, with TRBD1 matching over 8 bases. V trimming: 5 bases; J trimming: 2 bases; junction bases outside the gene matches: 16. The CDR3 is 18 residues long. Germline V lookup: CDR1 MDHEN, CDR2 SYDVKM.

The chain recombines TRBV6-4 with TRBJ2-3; 12 nucleotides align to TRBD2. J gave up 0 bases and V 3 bases, and 4 bases lay outside the gene matches. CDR3 length equals 17 residues. CDR1 and CDR2 from the germline V gene are MRHNA and SNTAGT. CDR3 coding DNA: TGTGCCAGCAGTGAGCTAGCGGGAGGGGCTAGCACAGATACGCAGTATTTT. It translates to CASSELAGGASTDTQYF.

The chain couples TRBV28 to TRBJ2-3; unclear D gene. Germline V gene data show CDR1 as MDHEN and CDR2 as SYDVKM. V shed 5 bases and J shed 0 bases, with 9 bases lying between them. The CDR3 covers 14 residues. CDR3 coding DNA: TGTGCCAGCAGTCCCCCAGGAAGCACAGATACGCAGTATTTT. Its protein is CASSPPGSTDTQYF.

This clone has a handful of counts. This chain connects TRBV6-1 to TRBJ1-5; D may be TRBD1 (5 bases). Germline lookup yields CDR1 MNHNS and CDR2 SASEGT. This CDR3 is 16 amino acids long. Trimming stripped 0 bases from V and 6 bases from J, with 15 bases between. Written as DNA, the CDR3 is TGTGCCAGCAGTGAAGCGCGGCACAGGTGGTTTCAGCCCCAGCATTTT. Translation: CASSEARHRWFQPQHF.

With regard to this clone: This specimen includes other DNA sequences encoding the same CDR3. J is TRBJ2-2 and V is TRBV7-2; no reliable D call. The CDR3 totals 15 residues. The V and J ends lost 3 bases and 0 bases respectively, with 8 bases between them. CDR1 is SGHTA, CDR2 FQGNSA, per germline. CDR3 bases: TGTGCCAGCAGCTTGGGTGGAGCGAACACCGGGGAGCTGTTTTTT. Translation: CASSLGGANTGELFF.

About this clone itself: Other nucleotide sequences in the sample specify the same CDR3. The V call is TRBV4-1, the J call TRBJ1-1; D is perhaps TRBD1 (6 bases). CDR1 MGHRA and CDR2 YSYEKL come from the germline V gene. The germline V and J ends were trimmed by 3 bases and 6 bases, with 14 bases remaining between them. The CDR3 consists of 14 residues. The CDR3 coding sequence is TGCGCCAGCAGCCATTCCCAGGGGCTCTCTGAAGCTTTCTTT. This sequence encodes CASSHSQGLSEAFF.

This clone was seen only a few times. The chain recombines TRBV2 with TRBJ2-7, with 10 bases lining up with TRBD2. V lost 7 bases and J lost 3; bases outside the gene matches: 6. Germline V gene sequence: CDR1 SNHLY, CDR2 FYNNEI. The CDR3 length is 14 residues. CDR3 in amino acids: CASNLAGVSYEQYF. The CDR3 DNA reads TGTGCCAGCAACCTAGCGGGGGTTAGCTACGAGCAGTACTTC.

The genes are TRBV7-2 and TRBJ1-2; D not certain. V gave up 5 bases and J gave up 12 bases, with 22 bases separating them. This CDR3 comprises 14 residues. Germline CDR1 SGHTA, CDR2 FQGNSA. CDR3 loop: CASSPPVYLHSHTF. The DNA of the CDR3 is TGTGCCAGCAGCCCCCCAGTCTACCTACACAGTCACACCTTC.

This chain's CDR3 is CASSQESASYSYEQYF. CDR3 in DNA: TGTGCCAGCAGCCAAGAGAGTGCATCTTACTCCTACGAGCAGTACTTC. The chain links TRBV14 to TRBJ2-7; the D is unclear. Trimming took off 0 bases at V and 0 bases at J, with 12 bases between the two ends. Germline V lookup: CDR1 SGHDN, CDR2 FVKESK. This CDR3 is 16 amino acids long.

In this sample, this clone turned up a few times. J is TRBJ1-4 and V is TRBV5-1; 8 bases match TRBD1. V shed 4 bases, J shed 5 bases, and the junction held 7 bases outside the gene matches. The CDR3 is made up of 15 amino acids. Germline V gene data show CDR1 as SGHRS and CDR2 as YFSETQ. CDR3 loop: CASSPGQGGNEKLFF. The CDR3 nucleotides are TGCGCCAGCAGCCCCGGACAGGGCGGGAATGAAAAACTGTTTTTT.